This T cell receptor (beta chain) was observed in a study of blood T cells in healthy people across ages. Background on the study: Template switching picked up about one barcoded beta molecule for each two T cells. Study-level results: Significant beta diversity loss was already apparent by age around 36, declining roughly linearly.

To note about this clonotype: The antigen is undetermined.

Together with a sample-barcoded 5' primer, a J-beta primer mix was included in a second PCR lasting roughly 6 to 12 cycles. A 12-random-nucleotide template-switch adaptor tagged each cDNA molecule. At least 2.5 million CDR3-containing paired-end reads were obtained per sample. TCRdb recomputed calls from the 5' RACE reads with MiXCR, one row per CDR3 protein. In the table there are almost 800,000 distinct CDR3 sequences, nearly 60% of which are singletons. The clonotype comes from a man aged 25-45 years in good health. Material for sequencing was blood.

CDR3 in amino acids: CASSLGAVGNTEAFF. The CDR3 DNA reads TGTGCCAGCAGTTTAGGCGCAGTCGGGAACACTGAAGCTTTCTTT. This sequence joins TRBV28 and TRBJ1-1; D is unclear. Trimming took off 2 bases at V and 1 base at J, with 11 bases between the two ends. This CDR3 region has 15 residues. CDR1 is MDHEN, CDR2 SYDVKM, per germline.